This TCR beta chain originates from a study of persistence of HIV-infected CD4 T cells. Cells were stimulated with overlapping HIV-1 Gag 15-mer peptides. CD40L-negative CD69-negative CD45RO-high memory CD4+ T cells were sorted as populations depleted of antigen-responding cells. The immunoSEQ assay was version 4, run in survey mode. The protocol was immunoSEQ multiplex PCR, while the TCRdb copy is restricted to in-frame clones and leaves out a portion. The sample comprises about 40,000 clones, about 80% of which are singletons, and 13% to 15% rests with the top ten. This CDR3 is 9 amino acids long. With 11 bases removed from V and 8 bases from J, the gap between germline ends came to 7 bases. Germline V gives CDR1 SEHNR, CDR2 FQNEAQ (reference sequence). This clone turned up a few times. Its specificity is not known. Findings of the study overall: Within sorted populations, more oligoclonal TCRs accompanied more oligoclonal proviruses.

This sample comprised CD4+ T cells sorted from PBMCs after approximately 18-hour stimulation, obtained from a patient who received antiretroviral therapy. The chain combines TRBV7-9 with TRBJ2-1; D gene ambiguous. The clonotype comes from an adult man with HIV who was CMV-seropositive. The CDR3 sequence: CALLHEQFF. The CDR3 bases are TGTGCCCTTCTCCATGAGCAGTTCTTC. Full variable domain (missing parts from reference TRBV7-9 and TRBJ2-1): DTGVSQNPRHKITKRGQNVTFRCDPISEHNRLYWYRQTLGQGPEFLTYFQNEAQLEKSRLLSDRFSAERPKGSFSTLEIQRTEQGDSAMYLCALLHEQFFGPGTRLTVL.